These T cell receptor beta chains were read from a single sample in a study of Graves' ophthalmopathy and Graves' hyperthyroidism. TCRdb re-analysed the multiplex PCR reads in MiXCR, keeping a single row per CDR3 protein. The profile shows 740,000 or so distinct CDR3 sequences, roughly two fifths of them singletons. Sequenced: peripheral blood. The receptor set was obtained from an adult man with Graves' ophthalmopathy. Each CDR3 is given with its conserved first and last residue. Each record gives: CDR3 protein, CDR3 DNA, V gene, clone size, J gene, D gene. The D gene is left open where the match is weak. Only some rows state a clone size, as once, few, many or a class for expanded clones.

CASSAGSTGELFF,TGTGCCAGCAGCGCAGGGAGCACCGGGGAGCTGTTTTTT,TRBV7-3,many,TRBJ2-2,NA
CASRPPGTDYGYTF,TGCGCCAGCAGGCCGCCAGGGACGGATTATGGCTACACCTTC,TRBV5-1,many,TRBJ1-2,NA
CASSEVPAGVGLGTQYF,TGCGCCAGCAGTGAGGTTCCCGCGGGAGTGGGTTTGGGGACCCAGTACTTC,TRBV10-2,NA,TRBJ2-5,TRBD2
CASRSPNRYEQYF,TGTGCCAGCAGGTCCCCTAATCGCTACGAGCAGTACTTC,TRBV7-2,many,TRBJ2-7,NA
CASSESLVYGYTF,TGTGCCAGCAGTGAATCGTTGGTCTATGGCTACACCTTC,TRBV2,NA,TRBJ1-2,NA
CASNSGGSGANVLTF,TGTGCCAGCAATTCAGGAGGATCAGGGGCCAACGTCCTGACTTTC,TRBV6-6,NA,TRBJ2-6,NA
CAGSEARGELFF,TGTGCCGGTTCCGAGGCGCGTGGGGAGCTGTTTTTT,TRBV7-9,many,TRBJ2-2,NA
CASSLVAGVSYEQYF,TGTGCCAGCAGCTTAGTAGCGGGAGTATCCTACGAGCAGTACTTC,TRBV7-2,many,TRBJ2-7,TRBD2
CSARAEGRYEQYF,TGCAGTGCTAGAGCTGAGGGTCGCTACGAGCAGTACTTC,TRBV20-1,NA,TRBJ2-7,NA
CASSLRWGPAGEQYF,TGTGCCAGCAGCTTACGATGGGGACCCGCCGGCGAGCAGTACTTC,TRBV11-2,few,TRBJ2-7,NA
CSAGPLDRGNTEAFF,TGCAGTGCGGGCCCTCTAGACAGGGGGAACACTGAAGCTTTCTTT,TRBV20-1,NA,TRBJ1-1,TRBD1
CAWSVARSYEQYF,TGTGCCTGGAGTGTTGCTAGGTCCTACGAGCAGTACTTC,TRBV19,NA,TRBJ2-7,NA
CASSPYQQENTQYF,TGTGCCAGCAGCCCGTACCAGCAGGAAAATACGCAGTATTTT,TRBV25-1,NA,TRBJ2-3,NA
CASTAGSNQPQHF,TGTGCCAGCACGGCAGGGAGCAATCAGCCCCAGCATTTT,TRBV2,many,TRBJ1-5,NA
CASSYRYNQETQYF,TGTGCCAGCAGCTACAGGTATAATCAAGAGACCCAGTACTTC,TRBV12-3/TRBV12-4,few,TRBJ2-5,NA
CASSLAFSSVSNQPQHF,TGTGCCAGCAGCTTAGCGTTTTCATCTGTTAGCAATCAGCCCCAGCATTTT,TRBV7-2,few,TRBJ1-5,NA
CASSLGQDWLGYTF,TGTGCCAGCAGCTTGGGGCAGGATTGGTTAGGCTACACCTTC,TRBV5-6,NA,TRBJ1-2,NA
CATSRDRGQGPAGYTF,TGTGCCACCAGCAGAGATCGGGGACAGGGGCCGGCTGGCTACACCTTC,TRBV15,many,TRBJ1-2,TRBD1
CSATYRPNYGYTF,TGCAGTGCCACGTACCGGCCTAACTATGGCTACACCTTC,TRBV20-1,NA,TRBJ1-2,NA
CSASIAGGPGNQPQHF,TGCAGTGCTAGCATAGCGGGGGGGCCAGGCAATCAGCCCCAGCATTTT,TRBV20-1,NA,TRBJ1-5,NA
CASSEAYSPLHF,TGTGCCAGTTCTGAAGCGTATTCACCCCTCCACTTT,TRBV7-2,many,TRBJ1-6,NA
CASSWRTSGTSVYEQYF,TGCGCCAGCAGCTGGAGGACTAGCGGGACTTCTGTCTACGAGCAGTACTTC,TRBV9,NA,TRBJ2-7,TRBD2
CSARDRRLPLHEQYF,TGCAGTGCTAGAGATCGGAGACTGCCACTTCACGAGCAGTACTTC,TRBV20-1,few,TRBJ2-7,NA
CAISPGTGDQLHF,TGTGCCATCAGCCCCGGGACAGGGGATCAACTCCACTTT,TRBV10-3,NA,TRBJ1-6,TRBD1
CASSSQGGQETQYF,TGTGCCAGCAGCTCCCAGGGGGGCCAAGAGACCCAGTACTTC,TRBV7-9,NA,TRBJ2-5,NA
CATSDPDSSYEQYF,TGTGCCACCAGTGATCCGGACAGCTCCTACGAGCAGTACTTC,TRBV24-1,many,TRBJ2-7,NA
CASSQSPAGRGYGYTF,TGCGCCAGCAGCCAATCCCCGGCAGGGCGCGGCTATGGCTACACCTTC,TRBV7-9,NA,TRBJ1-2,NA
CASSFDGPDQPQHF,TGTGCCAGCAGTTTCGACGGACCTGATCAGCCCCAGCATTTT,TRBV12-3/TRBV12-4,many,TRBJ1-5,NA
CASSEVVAGDSPLHF,TGTGCCAGCAGTGAAGTGGTTGCGGGGGACTCACCCCTCCACTTT,TRBV10-3,NA,TRBJ1-6,NA
CSARGPPGHGYTF,TGCAGTGCTAGGGGACCCCCAGGACATGGCTACACCTTC,TRBV20-1,once,TRBJ1-2,NA
CASSPQISGANVLTF,TGTGCCAGCAGCCCGCAGATCTCTGGGGCCAACGTCCTGACTTTC,TRBV11-1,many,TRBJ2-6,NA
CASSQETGSSPLHF,TGCGCCAGCAGCCAAGAGACAGGTAGTTCACCCCTCCACTTT,TRBV4-1,few,TRBJ1-6,NA
CASSQRDKGEKLFF,TGTGCCAGCAGCCAACGGGACAAGGGAGAAAAACTGTTTTTT,TRBV3-1,NA,TRBJ1-4,NA
CASSQEFAYGYTF,TGTGCCAGCAGCCAAGAATTCGCCTATGGCTACACCTTC,TRBV14,many,TRBJ1-2,NA
CASSDRVAEAFF,TGTGCCAGCAGTGACAGGGTAGCTGAAGCTTTCTTT,TRBV12-3/TRBV12-4,many,TRBJ1-1,TRBD1